Below are 3 T cell receptor beta chains sequenced from a single sample in a study of T cell responses to AZD1222 COVID-19 vaccine. TCRdb keeps only in-frame clones here, not all; method: immunoSEQ multiplex PCR. The sample holds about 56,000 clones; around 80% are singletons and the top ten take less than 5%. Sequencing was performed on peripheral blood, taken 28 days after the second AZD1222 dose. The receptors derive from an adult who received the AZD1222 COVID-19 vaccine.

The chain is built from TRBV11-1 and TRBJ1-1, with TRBD1 matching 10 bases. V trimming: 5 bases; J trimming: 6 bases; junction bases outside the gene matches: 9. The CDR3 contains 15 residues. CDR1 and CDR2 (germline): SGHAT, FQDESV (reference sequence). The CDR3 DNA follows: TGTGCCAGCAGCCCACGACAGGGGGCAACCGCTGAAGCTTTCTTT. It specifies CASSPRQGATAEAFF.

This chain uses TRBV4-1 with TRBJ2-2, with 11 positions matching TRBD2. Germline V lookup: CDR1 MGHRA, CDR2 YSYEKL. The CDR3 has 18 amino acids. V shed 1 base and J 5 bases; nucleotides not matched to a gene: 9. The CDR3 region is CASSQGGSGGAQTGELFF. CDR3 nucleotides: TGCGCCAGCAGCCAAGGCGGTAGCGGGGGGGCTCAAACCGGGGAGCTGTTTTTT.

By its share, this clone is medium-sized (0.01 to 0.1%). The chain has TRBV28 and TRBJ1-4, with D possibly TRBD1 on 6 matching bases. Per the germline V gene, CDR1 is MDHEN and CDR2 is SYDVKM. The CDR3 totals 12 residues. V was clipped by 7 bases and J by 12 bases, with 15 bases between them. The CDR3 DNA reads TGTGCCAGCACTAAGGGTCACAGGGAACTGTTTTTT. Amino acid sequence: CASTKGHRELFF.